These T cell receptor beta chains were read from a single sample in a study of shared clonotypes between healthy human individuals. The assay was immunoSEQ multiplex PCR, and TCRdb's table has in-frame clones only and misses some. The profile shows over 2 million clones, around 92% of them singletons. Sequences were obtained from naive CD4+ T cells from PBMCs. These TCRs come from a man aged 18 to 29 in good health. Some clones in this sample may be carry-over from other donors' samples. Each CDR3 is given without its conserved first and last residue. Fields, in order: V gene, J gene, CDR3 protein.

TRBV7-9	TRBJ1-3	ASSLEGTGLAGNTIY
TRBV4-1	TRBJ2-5	ASSQVVTLQETQY
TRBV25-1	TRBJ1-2	ASSEYALGSNYGYT
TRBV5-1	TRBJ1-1	ASSLGEGEAF
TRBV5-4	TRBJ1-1	ASSPTALSNTEAF
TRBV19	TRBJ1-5	ASADGNQPQH
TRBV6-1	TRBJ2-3	ASSGAIGLGTRTQY
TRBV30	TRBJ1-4	AWSPGPINEKLF
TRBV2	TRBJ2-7	ASSGSGQGAKEQY
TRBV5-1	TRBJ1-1	ASSSLTREAF
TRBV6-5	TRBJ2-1	ASSYYRQYNEQF
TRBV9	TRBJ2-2	ASSRAQNTGELF
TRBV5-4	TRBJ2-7	ASSLGGLAGTTYEQY
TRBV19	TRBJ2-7	ASRRTASYEQY
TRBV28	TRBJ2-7	ASSLVKAYEQY
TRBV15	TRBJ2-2	ATSRGGVNTGELF
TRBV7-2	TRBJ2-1	ASSLDGSGRGYEQF
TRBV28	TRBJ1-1	ATSWRGTEAF
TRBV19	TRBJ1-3	ASSKVTLPGNTIY
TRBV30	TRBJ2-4	AWKRETENIQY
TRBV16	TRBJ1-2	ASTQRDYGYT
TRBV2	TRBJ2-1	ASTIEREYEQF
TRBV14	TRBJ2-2	ASSQARGATGELF
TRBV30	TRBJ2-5	AWSVGTIAFPETQY
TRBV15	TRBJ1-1	ATSRPSRNTEAF
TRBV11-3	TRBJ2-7	ASSLGGGDLYEQY
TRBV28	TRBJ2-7	ASSSRGTYEQY
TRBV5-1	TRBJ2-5	ASSAGHEETQY
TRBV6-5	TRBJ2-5	ASSPAGGETQY
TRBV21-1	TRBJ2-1	ASTKWSSGSYNEQF
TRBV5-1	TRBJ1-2	ASSLDRGNYGYT
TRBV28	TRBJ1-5	ASSLAGDRQPQH
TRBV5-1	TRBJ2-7	ASSSPGQNYEQY
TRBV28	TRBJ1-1	ASSLGDTVTEAF
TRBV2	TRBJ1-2	ASSELRNTNYGYT
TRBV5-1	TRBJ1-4	ASSLQGTNEKLF
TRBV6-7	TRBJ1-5	ASSPRNGTSRGHNQPQH
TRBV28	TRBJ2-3	ASSLGLSRDRSTDTQY
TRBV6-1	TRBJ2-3	ASSRDRPDTQY
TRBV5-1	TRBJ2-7	ASSVGLAGYLVEEQY
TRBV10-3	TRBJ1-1	AIKSGTPTEAF
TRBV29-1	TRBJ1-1	SVGAATTEAF
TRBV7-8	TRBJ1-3	ASSLEWGLSSGNTIY
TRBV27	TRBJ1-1	ASSTVQGRAF
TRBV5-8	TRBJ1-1	ASSLGVLDTEAF
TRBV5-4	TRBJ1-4	ASSLRGQLPGKLF
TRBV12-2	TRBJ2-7	ASRLGPPGGQGIGEQY
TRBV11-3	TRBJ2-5	ASSLGLKETQY
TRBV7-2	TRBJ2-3	ASSLIAGGDTQY
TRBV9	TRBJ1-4	ASSARPRTGGEKLF
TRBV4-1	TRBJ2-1	ASSQGRDRETYNEQF
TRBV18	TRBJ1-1	ASSRGNTEAF
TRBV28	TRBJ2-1	ASSLPPVYNEQF
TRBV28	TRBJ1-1	ASSFLGAHTEAF
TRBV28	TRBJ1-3	ASLGPRGTIY
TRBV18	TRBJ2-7	ASSPPGLWYEQY
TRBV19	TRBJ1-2	ASRDRDLYNYGYT
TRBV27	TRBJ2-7	ASSTRDRTYEQY
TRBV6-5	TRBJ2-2	ASSYPPTGELF